The rows below give T cell receptor beta chains drawn from one sample of a study of blood T cell repertoires in COVID-19. Assay: immunoSEQ multiplex PCR; the TCRdb copy retains only in-frame clones and omits some. The sample consists of about 180,000 clones, about 80% of them appearing once. The sample was PBMCs or T cells enriched from blood (not recorded which). The receptors stem from a man between 60 and 70 years old who had been exposed to COVID-19. CDR3s include the opening cysteine and the closing phenylalanine or tryptophan. D genes are given only for firm matches. For some rows the clone size is stated as once, few or many, or as a class when expanded; others skip it.

v_call,j_call,clone_size,d_call,cdr3_aa,cdr3_nt
TRBV6-5,TRBJ1-2,few,NA,CASSYSRGPGGYTF,TGTGCCAGCAGTTACTCGCGGGGGCCAGGTGGCTACACCTTC
TRBV6-2/TRBV6-3,TRBJ1-2,NA,TRBD1,CASSLTGTELNYGYTF,TGTGCCAGCAGTCTCACCGGGACAGAGCTTAACTATGGCTACACCTTC
TRBV27,TRBJ1-4,few,NA,CASGTGREKLFF,TGTGCCAGCGGGACGGGGAGGGAAAAACTGTTTTTT
TRBV7-9,TRBJ2-7,NA,NA,CASSLWQGLGEQYF,TGTGCCAGCAGCTTATGGCAGGGGCTAGGCGAGCAGTACTTC
TRBV28,TRBJ1-1,NA,NA,CASSFLTLARNTEAFF,TGTGCCAGCAGTTTTTTGACTCTGGCCAGGAACACTGAAGCTTTCTTT
TRBV25-1,TRBJ1-3,NA,NA,CASSEGGLGNTIYF,TGTGCCAGCAGTGAGGGGGGGTTAGGAAACACCATATATTTT
TRBV28,TRBJ2-1,NA,NA,CASSSSRNEQFF,TGTGCCAGCAGTAGTAGCAGAAATGAGCAGTTCTTC
TRBV5-5,TRBJ2-7,NA,NA,CASSPDRGEQYF,TGTGCCAGCAGCCCGGACCGGGGGGAGCAGTACTTC
TRBV19,TRBJ2-2,NA,TRBD1,CAGQGENTGELFF,TGTGCCGGACAGGGAGAAAACACCGGGGAGCTGTTTTTT
TRBV19,TRBJ1-1,NA,NA,CASSNRKGGADTEAFF,TGTGCCAGTAGTAATAGGAAGGGAGGGGCGGACACTGAAGCTTTCTTT
TRBV28,TRBJ2-1,once,NA,CASREGAPYNEQFF,TGTGCCAGCAGGGAGGGAGCCCCCTACAATGAGCAGTTCTTC
TRBV27,TRBJ2-1,NA,TRBD1,CASKGAPGPNEQFF,TGTGCCAGCAAGGGGGCCCCGGGACCCAATGAGCAGTTCTTC
TRBV5-8,TRBJ2-1,NA,TRBD2,CASSPRAAGGPGQFF,TGTGCCAGCAGCCCCCGCGCGGCGGGAGGGCCGGGGCAATTCTTC
TRBV28,TRBJ2-7,NA,NA,CASSPRATSGEQYF,TGTGCCAGCAGTCCCCGGGCCACCTCGGGGGAGCAGTACTTC
TRBV28,TRBJ1-2,NA,NA,CASGRDYGYTF,TGTGCCAGCGGGCGTGACTATGGCTACACCTTC